This T cell receptor (beta chain) was identified during a study of shared clonotypes between healthy human individuals. The count of this clone is one. The assay was immunoSEQ multiplex PCR, and TCRdb's table has in-frame clones only and misses some. The sample has over a million clones, 95% to 99% seen once. Sequenced: naive CD4+ T cells sorted from blood. Subset in this sample: CD45RA+ positively selected. The clonotype comes from a man aged 25 to 40 in good health.

CDR3 sequence: CASSQEERSSYNEQFF. CDR3 DNA sequence: TGCGCCAGCAGCCAAGAAGAGCGGAGCTCCTACAATGAGCAGTTCTTC. The rearrangement joins TRBV4-3 to TRBJ2-1; possibly TRBD2 for D (5 bases). The CDR3 is 16 residues long. Germline CDR1 reads LGHNA; CDR2 reads YSLEER. Trimming pared 0 bases from V and 0 bases from J, leaving 9 bases between.